This T cell receptor (beta chain) stems from a study of T cell responses to AZD1222 COVID-19 vaccine. The CDR3 is 13 residues long. V gave up 3 bases and J gave up 6 bases, with 9 bases separating them. Germline CDR1 reads SGHNT; CDR2 reads YENEEA. Repertoires were generated with immunoSEQ multiplex PCR, while TCRdb's copy carries only in-frame clones and drops some. The data contain roughly 120,000 clones, over 75% of them singletons. This chain uses TRBV11-3 with TRBJ2-1, with no clear D. The source was peripheral blood, collected on day 0 of AZD1222 vaccination. The source is an adult in good health. This CDR3 is CASSLRRFNEQFF. In DNA, the CDR3 is TGTGCCAGCAGCTTGCGAAGATTCAATGAGCAGTTCTTC.